This record covers a single TCR beta chain. Its specificity is unknown. The CDR3 end lies 3 residues beyond the end of the read and is filled in from the germline J gene. Assay: immunoSEQ multiplex PCR; the TCRdb copy retains only in-frame clones and omits some. The sample shows some 31,000 clones, and nearly 7% sits with its ten largest clones. The sample comes from a study of T cells in women clearing cervical HPV infection. Study-wide points: Unknown T-cell numbers per sample may underlie the richness differences.

Germline lookup yields CDR1 SGHVS and CDR2 FQNEAQ. The CDR3 extends over 16 amino acids. The sequence came from a woman between 18 and 70 years old with a cervical HPV16 infection that either progressed to CIN3+ or cleared (not recorded which). Sequenced sample: blood buffy coat. V usage is TRBV7-8 and J usage is TRBJ1-2, with D tentatively TRBD1 (5 bases). The CDR3 here is CASSLLGTSDTYDYTF. The sequenced CDR3 bases are TGTGCCAGCAGCTTATTAGGGACTAGCGATACCTACGAC.